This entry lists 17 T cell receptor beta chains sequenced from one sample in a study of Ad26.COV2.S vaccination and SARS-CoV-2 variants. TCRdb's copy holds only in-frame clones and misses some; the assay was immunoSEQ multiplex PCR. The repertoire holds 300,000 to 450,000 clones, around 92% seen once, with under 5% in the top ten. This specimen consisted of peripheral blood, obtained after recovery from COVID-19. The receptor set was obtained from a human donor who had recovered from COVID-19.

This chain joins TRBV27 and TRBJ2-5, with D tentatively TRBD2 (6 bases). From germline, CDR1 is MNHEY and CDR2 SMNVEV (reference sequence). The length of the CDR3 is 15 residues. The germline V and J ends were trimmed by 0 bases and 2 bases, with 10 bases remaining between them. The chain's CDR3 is CASSLSRRAQETQYF. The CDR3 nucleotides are TGTGCCAGCAGTTTATCCAGGAGGGCACAAGAGACCCAGTACTTC.

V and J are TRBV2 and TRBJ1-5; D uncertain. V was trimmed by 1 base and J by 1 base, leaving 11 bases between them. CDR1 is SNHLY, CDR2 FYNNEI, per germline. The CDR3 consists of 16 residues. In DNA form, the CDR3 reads TGTGCCAGCAGTGAAGGGCCCGAGGGAAGCAATCAGCCCCAGCATTTT. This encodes CASSEGPEGSNQPQHF.

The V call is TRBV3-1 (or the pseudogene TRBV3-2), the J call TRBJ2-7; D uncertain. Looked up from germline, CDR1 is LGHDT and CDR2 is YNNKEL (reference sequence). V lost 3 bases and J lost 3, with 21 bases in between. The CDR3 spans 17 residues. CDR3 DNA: TGTGCCAGCAGCCAGGGTGCGATTCGAACGAGATACTACGAGCAGTACTTC. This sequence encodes CASSQGAIRTRYYEQYF.

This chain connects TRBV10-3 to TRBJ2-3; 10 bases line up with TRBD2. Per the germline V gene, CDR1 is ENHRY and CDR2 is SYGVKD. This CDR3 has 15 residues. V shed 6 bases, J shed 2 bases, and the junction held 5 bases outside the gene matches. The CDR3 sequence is CAIRDSGGLTDTQYF. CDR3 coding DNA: TGTGCCATCAGAGATAGCGGGGGGCTCACAGATACGCAGTATTTT.

CDR3 loop: CASSSNPGLAGGQETQYF. DNA of the CDR3: TGTGCCAGCAGCTCCAACCCGGGACTAGCGGGGGGGCAGGAGACCCAGTACTTC. The chain employs TRBV12-1 and TRBJ2-5; the table calls TRBD2, which could not be checked here. TRBV12-1 is a documented pseudogene. The CDR3 is made up of 18 amino acids.

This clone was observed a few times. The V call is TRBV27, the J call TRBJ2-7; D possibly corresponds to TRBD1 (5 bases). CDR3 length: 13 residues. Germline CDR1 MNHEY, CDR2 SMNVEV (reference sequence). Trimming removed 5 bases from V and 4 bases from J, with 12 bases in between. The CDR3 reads CASSPPGLYEQYF. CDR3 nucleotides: TGTGCCAGCAGTCCCCCAGGGTTGTACGAGCAGTACTTC.

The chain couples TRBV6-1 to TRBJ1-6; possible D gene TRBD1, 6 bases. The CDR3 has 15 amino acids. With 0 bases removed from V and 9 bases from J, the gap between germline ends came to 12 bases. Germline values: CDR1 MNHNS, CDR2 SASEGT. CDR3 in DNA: TGTGCCAGCAGTGAAGCCTACAGGGACGGTTCACCCCTCCACTTT. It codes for CASSEAYRDGSPLHF.

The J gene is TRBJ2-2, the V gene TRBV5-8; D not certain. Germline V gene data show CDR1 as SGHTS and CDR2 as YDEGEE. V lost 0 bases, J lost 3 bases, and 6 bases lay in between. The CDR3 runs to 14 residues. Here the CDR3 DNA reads TGTGCCAGCAGCTTGGCCCTCGACACCGGGGAGCTGTTTTTT. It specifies CASSLALDTGELFF. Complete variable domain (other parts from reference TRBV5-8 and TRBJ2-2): EAGVTQSPTHLIKTRGQQATLRCSPISGHTSVYWYQQALGLGLQFLLWYDEGEERNRGNFPPRFSGRQFPNYSSELNVNALELEDSALYLCASSLALDTGELFFGEGSRLTVL.

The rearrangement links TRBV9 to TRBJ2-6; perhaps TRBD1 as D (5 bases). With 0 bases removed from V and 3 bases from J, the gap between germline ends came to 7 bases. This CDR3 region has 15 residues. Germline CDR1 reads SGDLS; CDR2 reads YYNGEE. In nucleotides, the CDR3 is TGTGCCAGCAGCGTAGGGGGCCTTGGGGCCAACGTCCTGACTTTC. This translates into CASSVGGLGANVLTF.

The CDR3 loop reads CASTSGANSNQPQHF. The DNA of the CDR3 is TGTGCCAGCACGAGTGGGGCTAATAGCAATCAGCCCCAGCATTTT. The V call is TRBV7-8, the J call TRBJ1-5, with TRBD1 as a possible D gene (5 bases). The V gene lost 7 bases and the J gene lost 0 bases, with 13 bases spanning the gap. The CDR3 consists of 15 residues. CDR1 is SGHVS and CDR2 is FQNEAQ in the germline V gene.

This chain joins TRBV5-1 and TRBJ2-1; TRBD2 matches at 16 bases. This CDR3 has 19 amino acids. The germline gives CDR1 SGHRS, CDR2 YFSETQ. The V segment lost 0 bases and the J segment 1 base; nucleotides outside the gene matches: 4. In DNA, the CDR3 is TGCGCCAGCAGCTTGGCCGGGACTAGCGGGGGGGCTTCCTACAATGAGCAGTTCTTC. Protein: CASSLAGTSGGASYNEQFF. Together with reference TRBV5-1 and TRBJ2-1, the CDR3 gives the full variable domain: KAGVTQTPRYLIKTRGQQVTLSCSPISGHRSVSWYQQTPGQGLQFLFEYFSETQRNKGNFPGRFSGRQFSNSRSEMNVSTLELGDSALYLCASSLAGTSGGASYNEQFFGPGTRLTVL.

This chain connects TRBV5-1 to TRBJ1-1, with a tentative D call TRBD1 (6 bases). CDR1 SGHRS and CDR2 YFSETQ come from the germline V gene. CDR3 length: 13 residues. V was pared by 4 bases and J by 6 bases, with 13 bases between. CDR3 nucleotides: TGCGCCAGCAGCCCCGGACAGATGTCTGAAGCTTTCTTT. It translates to CASSPGQMSEAFF.

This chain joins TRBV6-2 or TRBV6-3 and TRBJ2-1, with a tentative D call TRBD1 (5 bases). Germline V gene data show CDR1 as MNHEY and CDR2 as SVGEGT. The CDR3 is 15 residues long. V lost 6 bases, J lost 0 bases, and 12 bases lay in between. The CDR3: CASSPDRFSYNEQFF. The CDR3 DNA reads TGTGCCAGCAGCCCCGACAGATTCTCCTACAATGAGCAGTTCTTC.

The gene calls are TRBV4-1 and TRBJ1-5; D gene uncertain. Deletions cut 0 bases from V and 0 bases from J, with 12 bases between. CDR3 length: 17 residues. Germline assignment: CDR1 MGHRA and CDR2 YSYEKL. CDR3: CASSQENNWGSNQPQHF. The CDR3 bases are TGCGCCAGCAGCCAAGAAAACAACTGGGGTAGCAATCAGCCCCAGCATTTT.

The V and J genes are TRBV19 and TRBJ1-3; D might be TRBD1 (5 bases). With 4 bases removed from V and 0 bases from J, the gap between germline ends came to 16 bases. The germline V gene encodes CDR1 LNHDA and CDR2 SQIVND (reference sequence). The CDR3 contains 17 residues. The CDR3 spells CASSTRVRGSSGNTIYF. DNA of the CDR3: TGTGCCAGTAGTACCAGGGTTAGGGGAAGCTCTGGAAACACCATATATTTT.

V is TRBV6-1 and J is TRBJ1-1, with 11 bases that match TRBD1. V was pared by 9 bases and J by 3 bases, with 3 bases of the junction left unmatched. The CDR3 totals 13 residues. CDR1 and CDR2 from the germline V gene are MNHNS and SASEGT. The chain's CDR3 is CASGTGGDTEAFF. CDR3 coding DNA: TGTGCCAGTGGGACAGGGGGGGACACTGAAGCTTTCTTT.

CDR3: CASSQDLGSYNEQFF. Here the CDR3 DNA reads TGCGCCAGCAGCCAAGATTTGGGGTCCTACAATGAGCAGTTCTTC. This sequence joins TRBV4-1 and TRBJ2-1; D gene unclear. V lost 0 bases and J 1 base, leaving 7 bases between the germline ends. The CDR3 is made up of 15 amino acids. The germline V gene has CDR1 MGHRA and CDR2 YSYEKL.